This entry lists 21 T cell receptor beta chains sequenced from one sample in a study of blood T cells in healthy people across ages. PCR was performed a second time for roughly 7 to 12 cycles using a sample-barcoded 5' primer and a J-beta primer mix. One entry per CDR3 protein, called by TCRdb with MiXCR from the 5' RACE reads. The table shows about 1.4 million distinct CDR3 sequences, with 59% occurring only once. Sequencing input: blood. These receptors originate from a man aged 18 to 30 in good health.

The CDR3 sequence is CSARDPRLAGYNEQFF. In DNA, the CDR3 is TGCAGTGCTAGAGATCCCCGACTAGCGGGTTACAATGAGCAGTTCTTC. V is TRBV20-1 and J is TRBJ2-1, with 10 positions matching TRBD2. The CDR3 extends over 16 amino acids. The germline V gene encodes CDR1 DFQATT and CDR2 SNEGSKA (reference sequence). The junction had 6 bases not matched to a gene; V was cut back by 0 bases and J by 4 bases.

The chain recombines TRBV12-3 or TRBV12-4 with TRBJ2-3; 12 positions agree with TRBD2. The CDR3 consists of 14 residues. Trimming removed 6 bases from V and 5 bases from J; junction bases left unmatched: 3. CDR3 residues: CASRGLAGRDTQYF. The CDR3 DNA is TGTGCCAGCAGAGGACTAGCGGGGAGAGATACGCAGTATTTT.

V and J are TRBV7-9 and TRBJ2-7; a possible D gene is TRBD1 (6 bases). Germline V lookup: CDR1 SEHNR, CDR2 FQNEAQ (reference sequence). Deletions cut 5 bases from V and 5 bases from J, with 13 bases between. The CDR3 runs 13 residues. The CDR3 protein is CASSLASGDEQYF. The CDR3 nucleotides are TGTGCCAGCAGCCTTGCATCAGGGGACGAGCAGTACTTC.

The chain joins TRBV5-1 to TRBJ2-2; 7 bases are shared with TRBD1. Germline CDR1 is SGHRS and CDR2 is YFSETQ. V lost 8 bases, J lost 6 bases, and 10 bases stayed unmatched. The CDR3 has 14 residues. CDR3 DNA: TGCGCCAGTCTGCCAGGGGGTTCTGCCGGGGAGCTGTTTTTT. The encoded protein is CASLPGGSAGELFF.

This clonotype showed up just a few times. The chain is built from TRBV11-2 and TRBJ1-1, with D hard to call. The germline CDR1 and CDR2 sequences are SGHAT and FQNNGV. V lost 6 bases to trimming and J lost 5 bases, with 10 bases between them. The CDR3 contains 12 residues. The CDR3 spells CASSPLGTEAFF. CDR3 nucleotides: TGTGCCAGCAGTCCTTTGGGAACTGAAGCTTTCTTT.

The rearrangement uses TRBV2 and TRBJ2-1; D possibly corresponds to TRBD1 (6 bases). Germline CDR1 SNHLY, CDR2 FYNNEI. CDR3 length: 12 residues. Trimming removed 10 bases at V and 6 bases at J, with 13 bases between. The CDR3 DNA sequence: TGTGCCACCGCGGACAGCGGCAATGAGCAGTTCTTC. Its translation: CATADSGNEQFF.

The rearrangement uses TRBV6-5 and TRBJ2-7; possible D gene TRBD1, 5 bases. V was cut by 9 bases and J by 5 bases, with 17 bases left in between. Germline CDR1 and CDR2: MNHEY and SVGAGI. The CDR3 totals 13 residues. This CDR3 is CARPPLGAHEQYF. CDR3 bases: TGTGCCAGGCCTCCGTTAGGGGCCCACGAGCAGTACTTC.

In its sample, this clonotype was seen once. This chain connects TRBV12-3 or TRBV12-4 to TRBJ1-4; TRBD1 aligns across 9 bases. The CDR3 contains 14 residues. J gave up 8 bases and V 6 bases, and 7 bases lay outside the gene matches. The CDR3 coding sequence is TGTGCCAGCAGAATACAGGGGGCTGGAGAAAAACTGTTTTTT. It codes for CASRIQGAGEKLFF.

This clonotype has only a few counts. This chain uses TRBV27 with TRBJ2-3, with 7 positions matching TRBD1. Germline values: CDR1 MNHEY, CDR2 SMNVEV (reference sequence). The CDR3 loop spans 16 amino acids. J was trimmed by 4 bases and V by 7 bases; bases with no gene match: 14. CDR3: CASTSSGQWGADTQYF. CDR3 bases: TGTGCCAGCACCTCATCGGGACAGTGGGGCGCAGATACGCAGTATTTT.

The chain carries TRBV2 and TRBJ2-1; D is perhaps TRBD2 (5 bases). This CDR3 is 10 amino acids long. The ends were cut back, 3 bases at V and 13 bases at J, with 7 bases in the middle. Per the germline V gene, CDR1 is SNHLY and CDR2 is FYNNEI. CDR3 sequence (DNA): TGTGCCAGCAGTGAGACTAAACAGTTCTTC. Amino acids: CASSETKQFF.

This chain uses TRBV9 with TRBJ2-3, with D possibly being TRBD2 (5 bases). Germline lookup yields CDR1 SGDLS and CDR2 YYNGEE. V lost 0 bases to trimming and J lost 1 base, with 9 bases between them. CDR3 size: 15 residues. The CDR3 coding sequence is TGTGCCAGCAGCGTAGCGATTAGCGGCACAGATACGCAGTATTTT. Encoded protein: CASSVAISGTDTQYF.

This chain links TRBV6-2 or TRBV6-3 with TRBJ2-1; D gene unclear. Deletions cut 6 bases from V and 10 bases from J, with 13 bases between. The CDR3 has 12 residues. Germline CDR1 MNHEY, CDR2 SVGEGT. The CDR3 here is CASSPVPREQFF. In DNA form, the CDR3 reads TGTGCCAGCAGCCCCGTTCCTAGAGAGCAGTTCTTC.

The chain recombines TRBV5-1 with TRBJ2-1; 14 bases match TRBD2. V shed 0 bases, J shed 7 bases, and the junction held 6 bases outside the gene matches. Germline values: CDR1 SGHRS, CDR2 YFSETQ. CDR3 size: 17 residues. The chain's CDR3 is CASSLAPGLAGENEQFF. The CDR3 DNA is TGCGCCAGCAGCTTGGCACCGGGACTAGCGGGGGAAAATGAGCAGTTCTTC.

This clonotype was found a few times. This CDR3 reads CASSQDGPGSDEQYF. CDR3 bases: TGCGCCAGCAGCCAAGACGGCCCTGGTAGCGACGAGCAGTACTTC. The gene calls are TRBV4-1 and TRBJ2-7; weak D call: TRBD2 (5 bases). From germline, CDR1 is MGHRA and CDR2 YSYEKL. Trimming took off 0 bases at V and 5 bases at J, with 14 bases between the two ends. This CDR3 is built from 15 residues.

The DNA for the CDR3 is TGTGCCAGCAGCCACCCGGACAGGGGTTACGAGCAGTACTTC. Protein sequence: CASSHPDRGYEQYF. The V and J genes are TRBV12-3 or TRBV12-4 and TRBJ2-5; TRBD1 matches 9 bases. The DNA end is a closer match to TRBJ2-7, so the J assignment may be wrong. The CDR3 length is 14 residues.

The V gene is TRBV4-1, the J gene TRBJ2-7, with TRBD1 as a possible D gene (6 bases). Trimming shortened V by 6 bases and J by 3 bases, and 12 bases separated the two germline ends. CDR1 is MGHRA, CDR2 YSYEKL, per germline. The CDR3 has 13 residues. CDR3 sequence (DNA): TGCGCCAGCAGACAGGGCCCATACTACGAGCAGTACTTC. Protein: CASRQGPYYEQYF.

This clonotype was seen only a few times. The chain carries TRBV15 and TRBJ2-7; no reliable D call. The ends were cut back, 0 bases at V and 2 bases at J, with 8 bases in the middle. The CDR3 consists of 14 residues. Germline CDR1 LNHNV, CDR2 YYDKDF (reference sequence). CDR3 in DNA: TGTGCCACCAGCAGAGAGCTGGCCGCCTACGAGCAGTACTTC. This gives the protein CATSRELAAYEQYF.

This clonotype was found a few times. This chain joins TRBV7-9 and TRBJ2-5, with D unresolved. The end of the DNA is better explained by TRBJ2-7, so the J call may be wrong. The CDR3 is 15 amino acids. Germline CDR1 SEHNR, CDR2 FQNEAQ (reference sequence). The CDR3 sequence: CASSLDLESPYEQYF. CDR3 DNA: TGTGCCAGCAGCTTAGATCTGGAATCCCCCTACGAGCAGTACTTC.

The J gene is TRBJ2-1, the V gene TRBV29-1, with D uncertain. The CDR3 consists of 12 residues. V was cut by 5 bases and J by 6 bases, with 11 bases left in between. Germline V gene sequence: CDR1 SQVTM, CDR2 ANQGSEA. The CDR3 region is CSVTTVGNEQFF. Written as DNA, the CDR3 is TGCAGCGTTACAACAGTCGGCAATGAGCAGTTCTTC.

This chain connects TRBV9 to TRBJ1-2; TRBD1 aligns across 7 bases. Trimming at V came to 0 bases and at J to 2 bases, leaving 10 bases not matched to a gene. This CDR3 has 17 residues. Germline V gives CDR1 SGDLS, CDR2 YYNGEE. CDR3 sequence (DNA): TGTGCCAGCAGCGTAGATTCGAGGGGACAGACCAACTATGGCTACACCTTC. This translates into CASSVDSRGQTNYGYTF.

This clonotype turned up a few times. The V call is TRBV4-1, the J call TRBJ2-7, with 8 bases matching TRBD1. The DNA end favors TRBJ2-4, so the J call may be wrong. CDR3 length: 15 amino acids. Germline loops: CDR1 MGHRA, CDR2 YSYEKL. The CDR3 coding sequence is TGCGCCAGCAGCCAAGTTGCTGGGACAGGAAACATTCAGTACTTC. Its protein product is CASSQVAGTGNIQYF.